The following is a T cell receptor (beta chain) sequence with its context. Its antigen is undetermined. The sample originates from a study of T cells after yellow fever vaccination. Study-wide context: Preparation of the low-cell-number fractions used SMART-Seq v4 Ultra Low Input. Findings of the study overall: The CD4 compartment and the CD8 compartment contained a small share of clonotypes in common. Weaker, the secondary response had a peak occurring faster, on day 5 versus 15.

Trimming removed 1 base at V and 3 bases at J, with 3 bases between. This CDR3 has 12 residues. Germline V CDR1 and CDR2: SGHNT, YYREEE (reference sequence). The authors made TCR cDNA by 5'RACE template switching, adding a universal primer site and UMIs. In TCRdb, the 5' RACE reads were re-called with MiXCR into one record per CDR3 protein. The repertoire includes approximately 330,000 distinct CDR3 sequences, roughly an eighth of them detected once, and 2.5% to 4% sits in the top ten. The sample in question was CD4+ T cells sorted from PBMCs, obtained 15 days after the yellow fever booster vaccination. V gene TRBV5-4 combines with J gene TRBJ2-3; D call uncertain. This sequence was found in a man aged 18-30 years who received the YFV17D yellow fever vaccine. The CDR3 nucleotides are TGTGCCAGCAGCTTGAAGACAGATACGCAGTATTTT. It specifies CASSLKTDTQYF.